This TCR beta chain was recorded in a study of T cells and Merkel cell carcinoma outcomes. Notes on the study in general: In Merkel cell carcinoma, repertoire and T-cell density reportedly predicted outcomes.

This clone was detected once. What it binds is unknown. Distinct nucleotide sequences in the sample also encode this CDR3. TCRdb's copy holds only in-frame clones and misses some; the assay was immunoSEQ multiplex PCR. The table records about 19,000 clones, over 70% of them present only once. Germline CDR1 is SGHRS and CDR2 is YFSETQ. V shed 1 base and J shed 1 base, with 8 bases lying between them. The CDR3 length is 14 residues. The genes are TRBV5-1 and TRBJ1-1; D gene unclear. This TCR was sampled from a human donor with Merkel cell carcinoma. Sequenced sample: tumor tissue from Merkel cell carcinoma. As DNA, the CDR3 is TGCGCCAGCAGCTTGTTTCGGGAGAACACTGAAGCTTTCTTT. Translated: CASSLFRENTEAFF.